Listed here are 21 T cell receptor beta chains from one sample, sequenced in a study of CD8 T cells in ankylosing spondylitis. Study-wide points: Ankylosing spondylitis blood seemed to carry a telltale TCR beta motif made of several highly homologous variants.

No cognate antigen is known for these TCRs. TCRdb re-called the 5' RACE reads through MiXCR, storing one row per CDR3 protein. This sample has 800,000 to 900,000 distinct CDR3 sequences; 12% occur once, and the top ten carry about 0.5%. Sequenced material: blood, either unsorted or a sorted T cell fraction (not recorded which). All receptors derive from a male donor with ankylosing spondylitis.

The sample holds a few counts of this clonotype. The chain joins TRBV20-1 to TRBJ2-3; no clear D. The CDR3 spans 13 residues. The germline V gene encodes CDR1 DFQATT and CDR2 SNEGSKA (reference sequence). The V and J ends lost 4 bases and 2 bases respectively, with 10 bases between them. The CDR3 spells CSAKHAITDTQYF. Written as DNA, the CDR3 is TGCAGTGCTAAACATGCAATCACAGATACGCAGTATTTT.

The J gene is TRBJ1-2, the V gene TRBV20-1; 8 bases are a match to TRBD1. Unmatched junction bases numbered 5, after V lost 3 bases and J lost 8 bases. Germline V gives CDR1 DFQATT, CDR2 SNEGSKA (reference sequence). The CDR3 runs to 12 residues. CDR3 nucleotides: TGCAGTGCTAGTTCAGGGGGCAACGGCTACACCTTC. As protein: CSASSGGNGYTF.

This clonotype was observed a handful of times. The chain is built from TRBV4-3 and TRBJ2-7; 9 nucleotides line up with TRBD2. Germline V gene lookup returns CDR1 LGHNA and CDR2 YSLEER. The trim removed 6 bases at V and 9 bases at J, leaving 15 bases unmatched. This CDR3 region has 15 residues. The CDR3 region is CASSATVAGDEGQYF. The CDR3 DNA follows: TGCGCCAGCAGTGCAACTGTAGCGGGGGATGAGGGGCAGTACTTC.

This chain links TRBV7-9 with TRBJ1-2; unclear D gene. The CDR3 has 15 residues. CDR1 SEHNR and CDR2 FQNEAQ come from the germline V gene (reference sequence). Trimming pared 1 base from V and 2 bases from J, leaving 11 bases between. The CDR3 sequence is CASSLGEGLNYGYTF. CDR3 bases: TGTGCCAGCAGCTTAGGGGAGGGTTTAAACTATGGCTACACCTTC.

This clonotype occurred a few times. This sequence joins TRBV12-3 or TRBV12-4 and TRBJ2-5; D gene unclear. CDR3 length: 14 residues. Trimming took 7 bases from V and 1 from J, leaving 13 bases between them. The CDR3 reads CASNNRVLQETQYF. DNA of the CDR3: TGTGCCAGCAACAATAGAGTCCTCCAAGAGACCCAGTACTTC.

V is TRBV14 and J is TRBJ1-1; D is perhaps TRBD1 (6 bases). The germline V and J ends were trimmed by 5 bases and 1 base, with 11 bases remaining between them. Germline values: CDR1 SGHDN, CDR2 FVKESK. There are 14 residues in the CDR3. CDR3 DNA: TGTGCCAGCAGCAGAGGACAGTCGAACACTGAAGCTTTCTTT. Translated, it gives CASSRGQSNTEAFF.

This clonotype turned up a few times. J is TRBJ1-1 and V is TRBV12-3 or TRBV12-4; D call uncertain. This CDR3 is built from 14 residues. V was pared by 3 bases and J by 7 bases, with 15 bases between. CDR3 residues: CASSLSASGVEAFF. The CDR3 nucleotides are TGTGCCAGCAGTTTGTCCGCCTCGGGAGTTGAAGCTTTCTTT.

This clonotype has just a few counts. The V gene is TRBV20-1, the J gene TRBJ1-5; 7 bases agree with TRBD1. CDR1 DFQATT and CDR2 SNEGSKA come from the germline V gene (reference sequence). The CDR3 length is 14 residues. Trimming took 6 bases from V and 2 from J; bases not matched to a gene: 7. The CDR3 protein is CSATGVSGNQPQHF. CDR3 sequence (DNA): TGCAGTGCAACAGGGGTTTCCGGCAATCAGCCCCAGCATTTT.

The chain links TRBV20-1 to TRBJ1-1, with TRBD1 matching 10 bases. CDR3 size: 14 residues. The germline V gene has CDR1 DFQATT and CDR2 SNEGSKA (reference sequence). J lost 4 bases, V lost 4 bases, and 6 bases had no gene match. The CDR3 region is CSANRQGAGTEAFF. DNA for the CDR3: TGCAGTGCTAACCGACAGGGGGCTGGCACTGAAGCTTTCTTT.

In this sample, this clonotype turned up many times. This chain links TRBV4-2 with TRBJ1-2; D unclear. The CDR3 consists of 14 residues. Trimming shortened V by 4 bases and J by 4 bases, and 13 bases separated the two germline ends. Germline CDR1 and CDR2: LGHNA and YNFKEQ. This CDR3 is CASSLDSSSYGYTF. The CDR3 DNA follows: TGTGCCAGCAGCCTCGACTCCTCAAGCTATGGCTACACCTTC.

CDR3 region: CASSFGASGNPYNEQFF. CDR3 nucleotides: TGCGCCAGCAGCTTCGGGGCTAGCGGGAACCCCTACAATGAGCAGTTCTTC. The genes are TRBV5-1 and TRBJ2-1, with 9 positions matching TRBD2. The V and J ends lost 2 bases and 2 bases, in that order; junction bases with no gene match: 8. The CDR3 is 17 amino acids. Germline CDR1 reads SGHRS; CDR2 reads YFSETQ.

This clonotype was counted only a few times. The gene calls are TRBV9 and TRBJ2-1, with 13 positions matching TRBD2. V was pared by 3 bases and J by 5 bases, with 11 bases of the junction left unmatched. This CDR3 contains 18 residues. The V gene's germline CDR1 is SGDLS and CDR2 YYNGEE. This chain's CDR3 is CASSGRALLAGGDNEQFF. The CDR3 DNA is TGTGCCAGCAGCGGAAGGGCCCTACTAGCGGGAGGGGACAATGAGCAGTTCTTC. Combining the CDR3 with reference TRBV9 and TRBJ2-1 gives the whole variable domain DSGVTQTPKHLITATGQRVTLRCSPRSGDLSVYWYQQSLDQGLQFLIQYYNGEERAKGNILERFSAQQFPDLHSELNLSSLELGDSALYFCASSGRALLAGGDNEQFFGPGTRLTVL.

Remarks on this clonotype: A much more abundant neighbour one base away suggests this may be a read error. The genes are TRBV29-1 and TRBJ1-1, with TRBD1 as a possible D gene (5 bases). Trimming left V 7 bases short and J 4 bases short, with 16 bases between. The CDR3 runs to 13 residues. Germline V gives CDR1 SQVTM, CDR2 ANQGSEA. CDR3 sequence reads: CSAEYPGGTEAFF. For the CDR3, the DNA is TGCAGCGCAGAATATCCGGGGGGCACTGAAGCTTTCTTT. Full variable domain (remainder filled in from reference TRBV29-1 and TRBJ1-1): SAVISQKPSRDICQRGTSLTIQCQVDSQVTMMFWYRQQPGQSLTLIATANQGSEATYESGFVIDKFPISRPNLTFSTLTVSNMSPEDSSIYLCSAEYPGGTEAFFGQGTRLTVV.

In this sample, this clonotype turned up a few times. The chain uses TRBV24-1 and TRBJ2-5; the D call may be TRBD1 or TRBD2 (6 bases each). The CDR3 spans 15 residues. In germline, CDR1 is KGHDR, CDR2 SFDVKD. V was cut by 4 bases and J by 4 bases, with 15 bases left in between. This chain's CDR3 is CATSDQDGGGETQYF. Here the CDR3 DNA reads TGTGCCACCAGTGACCAGGACGGAGGGGGAGAGACCCAGTACTTC.

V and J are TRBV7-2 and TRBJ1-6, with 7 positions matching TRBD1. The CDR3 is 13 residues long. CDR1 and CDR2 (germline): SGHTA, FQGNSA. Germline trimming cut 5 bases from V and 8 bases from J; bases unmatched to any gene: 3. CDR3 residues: CASSIDRDSPLHF. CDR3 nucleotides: TGTGCCAGCAGCATTGACAGGGATTCACCCCTCCACTTT.

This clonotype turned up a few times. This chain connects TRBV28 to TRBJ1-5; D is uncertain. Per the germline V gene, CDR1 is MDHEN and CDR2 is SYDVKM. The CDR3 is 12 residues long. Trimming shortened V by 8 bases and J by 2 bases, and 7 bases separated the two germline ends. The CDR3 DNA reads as TGTGCCAGCGGAGTGGGCAATCAGCCCCAGCATTTT. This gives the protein CASGVGNQPQHF.

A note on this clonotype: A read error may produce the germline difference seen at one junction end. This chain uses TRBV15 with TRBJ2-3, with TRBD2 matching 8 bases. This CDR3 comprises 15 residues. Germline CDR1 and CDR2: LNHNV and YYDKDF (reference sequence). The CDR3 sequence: CATSKRESPPDTQSF. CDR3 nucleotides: TGTGCCACCAGCAAGCGGGAGTCTCCCCCAGATACGCAGTCTTTT.

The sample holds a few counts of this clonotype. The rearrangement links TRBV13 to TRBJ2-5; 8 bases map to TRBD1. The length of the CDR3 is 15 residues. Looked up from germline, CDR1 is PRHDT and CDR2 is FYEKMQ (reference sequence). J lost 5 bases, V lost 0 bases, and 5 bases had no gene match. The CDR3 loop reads CASSLGWTGLETQYF. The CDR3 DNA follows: TGTGCCAGCAGCTTAGGATGGACAGGGTTGGAGACCCAGTACTTC.

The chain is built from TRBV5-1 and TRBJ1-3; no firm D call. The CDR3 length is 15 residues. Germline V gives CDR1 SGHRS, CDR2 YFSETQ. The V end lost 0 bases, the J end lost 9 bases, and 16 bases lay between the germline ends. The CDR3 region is CASSLGSAERGTIYF. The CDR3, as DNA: TGCGCCAGCAGCTTGGGGTCGGCAGAACGCGGCACCATATATTTT. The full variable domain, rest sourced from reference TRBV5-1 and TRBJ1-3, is KAGVTQTPRYLIKTRGQQVTLSCSPISGHRSVSWYQQTPGQGLQFLFEYFSETQRNKGNFPGRFSGRQFSNSRSEMNVSTLELGDSALYLCASSLGSAERGTIYFGEGSWLTVV.

CDR3 nucleotide sequence: TGCAGTGCACGGAGGACGCTGAACACCGGGGAGCTGTTTTTT. Amino acid sequence: CSARRTLNTGELFF. This rearrangement joins TRBV20-1 to TRBJ2-2; possibly TRBD2 for D (5 bases). This CDR3 comprises 14 residues. CDR1 and CDR2 (germline): DFQATT, SNEGSKA (reference sequence). The V gene lost 6 bases and the J gene lost 1 base, with 12 bases spanning the gap.

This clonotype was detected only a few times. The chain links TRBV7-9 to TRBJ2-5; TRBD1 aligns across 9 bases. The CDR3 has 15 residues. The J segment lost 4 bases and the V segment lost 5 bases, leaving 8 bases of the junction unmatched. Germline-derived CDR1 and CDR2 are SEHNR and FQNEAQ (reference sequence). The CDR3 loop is CASSTGQGLRETQYF. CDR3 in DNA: TGTGCCAGCAGCACAGGACAGGGGTTGCGAGAGACCCAGTACTTC.